These 26 T cell receptor beta chains came from one sample sequenced in a study of CD8+ T cells in alopecia areata (dated by TCRdb to 2016 to 2019). This specimen's time point label, per the study, means: baseline before oral tofacitinib. The library relied on the immunoSEQ multiplex PCR assay. To provide template for TCR sequencing, every sample had RNA extracted and reverse transcribed into cDNA. As stored in TCRdb, this immuneACCESS dataset retains in-frame rearrangements with V and J assigned. A fraction of the clones does not appear; measured against another copy, unresolved V genes explain less than half of the discrepancy, and the remainder lacks a known reason. This sample gives some 170,000 clones in total; less than 75% of them show up just once. The ten top clones hold about an eighth of the sample. Specimen: CD8+ T cells sorted from blood, collected at week 0. The receptor source for this set is a human donor with alopecia areata.

The V gene is TRBV6-5, the J gene TRBJ1-1; D is possibly TRBD1 (6 bases). Trimming shortened V by 6 bases and J by 5 bases, and 13 bases separated the two germline ends. The CDR3 extends over 13 amino acids. CDR1 MNHEY and CDR2 SVGAGI come from the germline V gene. In nucleotides, the CDR3 is TGTGCCAGCAGGGGGACACTTGAGACTGAAGCTTTCTTT. It is translated as CASRGTLETEAFF.

The chain employs TRBV29-1 and TRBJ2-7; 13 bases align to TRBD2. Looked up from germline, CDR1 is SQVTM and CDR2 is ANQGSEA. V lost 7 bases to trimming and J lost 7 bases; unmatched junction nucleotides: 7. This CDR3 comprises 13 residues. The CDR3 here is CSAVLAGGREQYF. As DNA, the CDR3 is TGCAGCGCTGTACTAGCGGGGGGGAGGGAGCAGTACTTC.

The V gene is TRBV25-1, the J gene TRBJ1-1, with a tentative D call TRBD1 (6 bases). V lost 6 bases to trimming and J lost 1 base, with 6 bases between them. This CDR3 is built from 12 residues. The germline V gene has CDR1 MGHDK and CDR2 SYGVNS. In DNA, the CDR3 is TGTGCCAGCAGACAGGGGAACACTGAAGCTTTCTTT. Translation gives CASRQGNTEAFF.

V is TRBV20-1 and J is TRBJ2-1; D remains ambiguous. The CDR3 is 11 residues long. Trimming pared 5 bases from V and 7 bases from J, leaving 9 bases between. The germline CDR1 and CDR2 sequences are DFQATT and SNEGSKA (reference sequence). The chain's CDR3 is CSAPFLNEQFF. CDR3 DNA: TGCAGTGCTCCATTCTTGAATGAGCAGTTCTTC.

The rearrangement uses TRBV30 and TRBJ1-1, with D maybe TRBD1 (5 bases). The CDR3 runs 12 residues. Per germline, CDR1 GTSNPN and CDR2 SVGIG (reference sequence). V dropped 2 bases and J dropped 4 bases, with 8 bases sitting between them. The CDR3 coding sequence is TGTGCCTGGAGTCAGGGTACCACTGAAGCTTTCTTT. Translating gives CAWSQGTTEAFF.

The chain joins TRBV30 to TRBJ2-7, with D perhaps assigned TRBD1 or TRBD2 (7 bases each). CDR3 length equals 14 residues. The V end was cut by 2 bases, the J end by 4 bases, with 15 bases between. Germline CDR1 and CDR2: GTSNPN and SVGIG (reference sequence). CDR3 amino acids: CAWSPGGGSYEQYF. The CDR3 coding sequence is TGTGCCTGGAGTCCAGGGGGAGGGTCTTACGAGCAGTACTTC.

In this sample, this clone turned up a few times. The rearrangement links TRBV29-1 to TRBJ1-4; no clear D gene. The V and J ends lost 5 bases and 2 bases respectively, with 9 bases between them. This CDR3 spans 13 amino acids. Germline CDR1 and CDR2: SQVTM and ANQGSEA. The CDR3 loop reads CSVPGGTNEKLFF. DNA of the CDR3: TGCAGCGTTCCGGGTGGGACTAATGAAAAACTGTTTTTT.

V is TRBV29-1 and J is TRBJ2-1; D is perhaps TRBD2 (6 bases). Germline values: CDR1 SQVTM, CDR2 ANQGSEA. The CDR3 contains 13 residues. The V and J ends lost 2 bases and 6 bases respectively, with 11 bases between them. The chain's CDR3 is CSVERPGVNEQFF. For the CDR3, the DNA is TGCAGCGTTGAACGCCCGGGGGTCAATGAGCAGTTCTTC.

The genes are TRBV29-1 and TRBJ1-1; D is undetermined. Germline V lookup: CDR1 SQVTM, CDR2 ANQGSEA. CDR3 length: 12 amino acids. The V end lost 3 bases, the J end lost 3 bases, and 8 bases lay between the germline ends. In DNA, the CDR3 is TGCAGCGTTGATTTTCCCGACACTGAAGCTTTCTTT. The encoded protein is CSVDFPDTEAFF.

The chain recombines TRBV5-1 with TRBJ2-1; the match to TRBD2 covers 9 bases. Trimming removed 1 base from V and 5 bases from J; junction bases left unmatched: 7. Germline V gene lookup returns CDR1 SGHRS and CDR2 YFSETQ. This CDR3 is 16 amino acids long. The CDR3 region has the DNA TGCGCCAGCAGCTTGACCGGCGGGGGGGCAGACAATGAGCAGTTCTTC. It encodes CASSLTGGGADNEQFF.

The chain joins TRBV25-1 to TRBJ2-1, with 8 nucleotides matching TRBD2. The CDR3 spans 15 residues. Trimming took 5 bases from V and 6 from J; bases not matched to a gene: 9. CDR1 is MGHDK and CDR2 is SYGVNS in the germline V gene. CDR3 coding DNA: TGTGCCAGCAGTAGAGGACTAGCTCAGTTCAATGAGCAGTTCTTC. Protein product: CASSRGLAQFNEQFF.

This chain links TRBV5-8 with TRBJ1-1; D is possibly TRBD1 (5 bases). Germline lookup yields CDR1 SGHTS and CDR2 YDEGEE. V lost 1 base to trimming and J lost 10 bases, with 8 bases between them. The CDR3 contains 11 residues. CDR3 protein: CASSLTGGAFF. CDR3 bases: TGTGCCAGCAGCTTGACGGGGGGAGCTTTCTTT. The variable domain in full, completed from reference TRBV5-8 and TRBJ1-1, reads EAGVTQSPTHLIKTRGQQATLRCSPISGHTSVYWYQQALGLGLQFLLWYDEGEERNRGNFPPRFSGRQFPNYSSELNVNALELEDSALYLCASSLTGGAFFGQGTRLTVV.

This clone was observed a few times. This chain connects TRBV7-9 to TRBJ1-1, with TRBD1 matching over 7 bases. The V segment lost 3 bases and the J segment 6 bases; nucleotides outside the gene matches: 1. This CDR3 spans 12 amino acids. Germline values: CDR1 SEHNR, CDR2 FQNEAQ (reference sequence). CDR3 coding DNA: TGTGCCAGCAGCTTCGGGACAGCTGAAGCTTTCTTT. Its protein product is CASSFGTAEAFF.

The chain links TRBV19 to TRBJ2-1; 9 bases are a match to TRBD2. Germline loops: CDR1 LNHDA, CDR2 SQIVND (reference sequence). V lost 3 bases to trimming and J lost 6 bases; unmatched junction nucleotides: 6. The length of the CDR3 is 15 residues. The CDR3 is CASSIKRGALNEQFF. The CDR3 DNA reads TGTGCCAGTAGTATCAAGCGGGGGGCCCTCAATGAGCAGTTCTTC.

The chain employs TRBV29-1 and TRBJ1-2; D is ambiguous. The V and J ends lost 1 base and 1 base respectively, with 19 bases between them. The germline V gene encodes CDR1 SQVTM and CDR2 ANQGSEA. There are 17 residues in the CDR3. The CDR3 region is CSVEAPTTRRFNYGYTF. The CDR3 DNA reads TGCAGCGTTGAAGCTCCGACAACTAGGAGATTTAACTATGGCTACACCTTC.

The chain links TRBV13 to TRBJ2-1; D is perhaps TRBD2 (6 bases). The CDR3 is 15 residues long. Trimming took off 5 bases at V and 7 bases at J, with 18 bases between the two ends. CDR1 and CDR2 (germline): PRHDT, FYEKMQ (reference sequence). CDR3 residues: CASSGTGTRNNEQFF. As DNA, the CDR3 is TGTGCCAGCAGCGGTACCGGGACTCGCAATAATGAGCAGTTCTTC.

With respect to this clone: At one boundary the junction diverges from the germline segment, which might be a read error. Here the CDR3 DNA reads TGTGCCAGCAGTTGGGCTGAATACTACCATGAGCAGTTCTTC. Protein sequence: CASSWAEYYHEQFF. The chain links TRBV11-2 to TRBJ2-1, with D hard to call. The germline V gene has CDR1 SGHAT and CDR2 FQNNGV. The CDR3 has 14 amino acids.

This clone appeared a few times. V usage is TRBV5-1 and J usage is TRBJ2-7; 14 nucleotides align to TRBD2. CDR1 SGHRS and CDR2 YFSETQ come from the germline V gene. The CDR3 has 15 residues. V lost 5 bases, J lost 1 base, and 2 bases stayed unmatched. CDR3 DNA sequence: TGCGCCAGCAGGGGACTAGCGGGGGCTTCCTACGAGCAGTACTTC. Translating gives CASRGLAGASYEQYF.

V usage is TRBV9 and J usage is TRBJ1-2, with no clear D. Germline V gives CDR1 SGDLS, CDR2 YYNGEE. V was trimmed by 0 bases and J by 2 bases, leaving 11 bases between them. The CDR3 is made up of 15 amino acids. CDR3 region: CASSVVGSANYGYTF. The CDR3 DNA is TGTGCCAGCAGCGTAGTCGGCAGCGCAAACTATGGCTACACCTTC.

This sequence joins TRBV25-1 and TRBJ2-7, with D maybe TRBD2 (5 bases). Looked up from germline, CDR1 is MGHDK and CDR2 is SYGVNS. The CDR3 loop spans 15 amino acids. The V end lost 3 bases, the J end lost 3 bases, and 15 bases lay between the germline ends. The CDR3 loop reads CASSDTLDGGYEQYF. The CDR3 bases are TGTGCCAGCAGTGACACCCTCGACGGAGGCTACGAGCAGTACTTC.

The V call is TRBV7-9, the J call TRBJ1-1, with unresolved D. Trimming left V 3 bases short and J 1 base short, with 3 bases between. Germline V gives CDR1 SEHNR, CDR2 FQNEAQ (reference sequence). The CDR3 consists of 12 residues. CDR3 sequence reads: CASSLQNTEAFF. The DNA of the CDR3 is TGTGCCAGCAGCTTGCAGAACACTGAAGCTTTCTTT.

CDR3 sequence reads: CASSLRRGGGNEQFF. The CDR3 DNA follows: TGTGCCAGCAGCTTAAGGCGGGGGGGTGGAAATGAGCAGTTCTTC. This rearrangement joins TRBV7-2 to TRBJ2-1; 9 nucleotides match TRBD2. The V gene's germline CDR1 is SGHTA and CDR2 FQGNSA. This CDR3 is built from 15 residues. The trim removed 2 bases at V and 7 bases at J, leaving 6 bases unmatched.

This clone has a handful of counts. This chain joins TRBV7-9 and TRBJ1-2, with TRBD1 matching over 10 bases. Germline CDR1 is SEHNR and CDR2 is FQNEAQ (reference sequence). This CDR3 has 14 residues. The V segment lost 7 bases and the J segment 4 bases; nucleotides outside the gene matches: 6. For the CDR3, the DNA is TGTGCCAGCACCCTGGGACAGGGGTTCTATGGCTACACCTTC. It translates to CASTLGQGFYGYTF. The complete variable domain, with remaining parts taken from reference TRBV7-9 and TRBJ1-2, reads DTGVSQNPRHKITKRGQNVTFRCDPISEHNRLYWYRQTLGQGPEFLTYFQNEAQLEKSRLLSDRFSAERPKGSFSTLEIQRTEQGDSAMYLCASTLGQGFYGYTFGSGTRLTVV.

This clone came up a few times. The V and J genes are TRBV18 and TRBJ2-7; TRBD1 matches 8 bases. The CDR3 covers 14 residues. V trimming: 3 bases; J trimming: 3 bases; junction bases outside the gene matches: 4. Germline CDR1 reads KGHSH; CDR2 reads LQKENI. The CDR3 sequence: CASSPLGQGYEQYF. The CDR3 DNA reads TGTGCCAGCTCACCTCTCGGACAGGGCTACGAGCAGTACTTC.

The chain couples TRBV4-1 to TRBJ2-5; no firm D call. The germline gives CDR1 MGHRA, CDR2 YSYEKL. The CDR3 spans 12 residues. Trimming pared 0 bases from V and 5 bases from J, leaving 4 bases between. CDR3 sequence: CASSQDVETQYF. The CDR3 DNA reads as TGCGCCAGCAGCCAAGATGTGGAGACCCAGTACTTC.

The genes are TRBV15 and TRBJ2-1; D is unresolved. Trimming cost V 5 bases and J 6 bases, with 8 bases left between them. The CDR3 covers 12 residues. Germline V gives CDR1 LNHNV, CDR2 YYDKDF (reference sequence). The CDR3 loop reads CATSGAGNEQFF. DNA for the CDR3: TGTGCCACCAGCGGAGCCGGCAATGAGCAGTTCTTC.